Reported below is one T cell receptor beta chain. Categorization into cohorts depended on clinical history that participants reported. Cohort 3 recovered donors had two negative PCRs, clearance, or symptom resolution. Trimming at V came to 7 bases and at J to 5 bases, leaving 13 bases not matched to a gene. This CDR3 is built from 16 residues. Germline lookup yields CDR1 LNHDA and CDR2 SQIVND (reference sequence). Original processing notes: From reference gene primer amplification, estimates of nucleated cell counts were derived. Libraries were prepared by immunoSEQ multiplex PCR; TCRdb keeps only in-frame clonotypes and omits some of them. V and J calls and clone size come straight from that table; D and trimming were deduced from the DNA. Altogether around 430,000 clones are present, more than 75% being singletons, with the ten largest covering about 9.4%. The data derive from a study of blood T cell repertoires in COVID-19. Overall study: T cells, B-cell-depleted T cells, or PBMCs provided the cDNA or gDNA that served as material.

The sequence derives from a woman between 45 and 60 years old who had recovered from COVID-19. The rearrangement links TRBV19 to TRBJ2-3; 9 bases map to TRBD2. Sequencing input: PBMCs or T cells enriched from blood (not recorded which). The CDR3 DNA reads TGTGCCAGTACCCTGCGGAGCGGGGGGCCTATAGATACGCAGTATTTT. It is translated as CASTLRSGGPIDTQYF.